One and the same sample provided the 12 T cell receptor beta chains below, sequenced in a study of Ad26.COV2.S vaccination and SARS-CoV-2 variants. Method: immunoSEQ multiplex PCR; TCRdb's copy keeps in-frame clones and lacks some. The sample includes fewer than 400,000 clones, around 81% of them seen just once. Treatment given: roughly 18 received Ad26.COV2.S at low or high dose, single or two shots; 5 received placebo; per-sample allocation not given. After the first vaccine or placebo injection, samples were drawn on day 63. The material was peripheral blood, obtained in a trial of Ad26.COV2.S vaccine versus placebo. These receptors all come from a person aged 18-65 years who received the Ad26.COV2.S COVID-19 vaccine or a placebo.

The genes are TRBV19 and TRBJ1-4; D call uncertain. CDR1 is LNHDA, CDR2 SQIVND, per germline (reference sequence). Deletions cut 3 bases from V and 0 bases from J, with 8 bases between. The CDR3 has 15 amino acids. In DNA, the CDR3 is TGTGCCAGTAGTATCAGAGTTGCAACTAATGAAAAACTGTTTTTT. It translates to CASSIRVATNEKLFF.

The CDR3 DNA follows: TGCGCCAGCAGCTTGTCAGGGGGTGGAAACACCATATATTTT. It encodes CASSLSGGGNTIYF. This chain uses TRBV5-1 with TRBJ1-3, with TRBD1 identical over 7 bases. The CDR3 sequence is 14 residues long. V lost 1 base, J lost 3 bases, and 1 base stayed unmatched. The germline V gene has CDR1 SGHRS and CDR2 YFSETQ.

CDR3 in amino acids: CASSLAASIYNEQFF. The CDR3 coding sequence is TGTGCCAGCAGCTTAGCGGCCAGTATATACAATGAGCAGTTCTTC. V usage is TRBV7-2 and J usage is TRBJ2-1; D unclear. The germline V gene encodes CDR1 SGHTA and CDR2 FQGNSA. V shed 0 bases and J shed 4 bases, with 10 bases lying between them. The CDR3 consists of 15 residues.

This sequence joins TRBV3-1 (or the pseudogene TRBV3-2) and TRBJ2-7; 10 bases line up with TRBD1. V shed 3 bases, J shed 6 bases, and the junction held 8 bases outside the gene matches. Germline V gene lookup returns CDR1 LGHDT and CDR2 YNNKEL (reference sequence). This CDR3 region has 15 residues. CDR3 nucleotide sequence: TGTGCCAGCAGCCATCTAGACAGGGGGCCTTTCGAGCAGTACTTC. Protein sequence: CASSHLDRGPFEQYF.

The chain joins TRBV4-1 to TRBJ1-2, with a weak D call TRBD1 (6 bases). The CDR3 has 15 residues. Germline V CDR1 and CDR2: MGHRA, YSYEKL. V was trimmed by 2 bases and J by 2 bases, leaving 12 bases between them. CDR3: CASSQHTTGNYGYTF. CDR3 coding DNA: TGCGCCAGCAGCCAACACACAACAGGGAACTATGGCTACACCTTC.

This clone has just a few counts. The chain uses TRBV7-9 and TRBJ1-2, with D maybe TRBD1 (5 bases). Germline loops: CDR1 SEHNR, CDR2 FQNEAQ (reference sequence). The CDR3 runs 13 residues. The V and J ends lost 1 base and 8 bases respectively, with 11 bases between them. DNA for the CDR3: TGTGCCAGCAGCTTAGTTCCCGGGGACGGCTACACCTTC. Its translation: CASSLVPGDGYTF.

This rearrangement joins TRBV5-4 to TRBJ1-2; D is possibly TRBD1 (5 bases). The CDR3 is 15 residues long. The germline V and J ends were trimmed by 3 bases and 5 bases, with 17 bases remaining between them. Germline V gene sequence: CDR1 SGHNT, CDR2 YYREEE (reference sequence). CDR3 sequence reads: CASSWAQGAGYGYTF. The CDR3, as DNA: TGTGCCAGCAGCTGGGCGCAGGGCGCGGGGTATGGCTACACCTTC.

The chain links TRBV7-9 to TRBJ2-5; tentative D call: TRBD1 (5 bases). V dropped 5 bases and J dropped 3 bases, with 19 bases sitting between them. The CDR3 has 16 residues. Germline CDR1 is SEHNR and CDR2 is FQNEAQ (reference sequence). This CDR3 is CASSEQDRASEETQYF. The DNA for the CDR3 is TGTGCCAGCAGCGAACAGGATCGGGCGAGCGAAGAGACCCAGTACTTC.

The count of this clone is one. This chain uses TRBV6-5 with TRBJ2-7, with 7 bases identical to TRBD2. Trimming removed 0 bases from V and 6 bases from J; junction bases left unmatched: 8. This CDR3 contains 15 residues. Germline V gene data show CDR1 as MNHEY and CDR2 as SVGAGI. The chain's CDR3 is CASSYSTLSGGEQYF. The CDR3 nucleotides read TGTGCCAGCAGTTACTCGACCTTATCGGGGGGCGAGCAGTACTTC.

The chain couples TRBV3-1 (or the pseudogene TRBV3-2) to TRBJ1-5; D unresolved. Trimming took 4 bases from V and 6 from J, leaving 10 bases between them. The CDR3 has 13 residues. Germline CDR1 LGHDT, CDR2 YNNKEL (reference sequence). CDR3 amino acids: CASSPYSAQPQHF. The DNA for the CDR3 is TGTGCCAGCAGCCCCTACTCCGCTCAGCCCCAGCATTTT.

The gene calls are TRBV5-1 and TRBJ2-7; TRBD1 matches 7 bases. The V gene end was trimmed by 2 bases and the J gene end by 3 bases; junction bases not matched to a gene: 5. CDR3 length equals 14 residues. Germline assignment: CDR1 SGHRS and CDR2 YFSETQ. The CDR3 DNA reads TGCGCCAGCAGCTTAGACTACAGGGGCTACGAGCAGTACTTC. It translates to CASSLDYRGYEQYF.

The chain combines TRBV24-1 with TRBJ2-3, with 7 bases that match TRBD1. CDR1 and CDR2 from the germline V gene are KGHDR and SFDVKD. The CDR3 is 15 amino acids. Trimming cost V 5 bases and J 0 bases; bases outside gene matches: 4. CDR3 sequence reads: CATSGRGLSTDTQYF. The DNA for the CDR3 is TGTGCCACCAGTGGTAGGGGGCTTAGCACAGATACGCAGTATTTT.